The 6 T cell receptor beta chains below all came from one sample that was sequenced in a study of T cell repertoires in cytomegalovirus infection. No antigen has been assigned to these receptors. TCRdb fed the reads into MiXCR, producing one record per CDR3 protein. The top ten hold around 13% of the sample, which has about 770,000 distinct CDR3 sequences, around 29% seen once. This material consisted of cultured CD8+ T cells from PBMCs, taken from culture after CMV antigen stimulation. The receptors come from a human donor in good health (CMV status not recorded). Some clones in this sample may be carry-over from other donors' samples.

This clonotype was seen a few times. The chain links TRBV29-1 to TRBJ1-1, with D unclear. Germline CDR1 SQVTM, CDR2 ANQGSEA. V was cut by 7 bases and J by 6 bases, with 15 bases left in between. There are 12 residues in the CDR3. The chain's CDR3 is CSALGVAAEAFF. DNA of the CDR3: TGCAGCGCCCTCGGAGTGGCAGCTGAAGCTTTCTTT.

The chain recombines TRBV28 with TRBJ2-3, with TRBD1 matching 9 bases. This CDR3 has 16 amino acids. V was clipped by 5 bases and J by 2 bases; unmatched bases: 8. Germline CDR1 is MDHEN and CDR2 is SYDVKM. The CDR3 DNA follows: TGTGCCAGCAGTGGGGAGGGACAGGGCCCCACAGATACGCAGTATTTT. Encoded protein: CASSGEGQGPTDTQYF.

This clonotype was counted only a few times. Here the CDR3 DNA reads TGTGCCAGCAGTTACCCCTCGGGTGGGTCCCCTGGAGAGACCCAGTACTTC. Protein product: CASSYPSGGSPGETQYF. This chain connects TRBV6-5 to TRBJ2-5; no clear D. Deletions cut 2 bases from V and 4 bases from J, with 20 bases between. CDR1 is MNHEY, CDR2 SVGAGI, per germline. The CDR3 spans 17 residues.

This sequence joins TRBV12-3 or TRBV12-4 and TRBJ2-1, with D possibly TRBD1 on 5 matching bases. V lost 11 bases and J 2 bases, leaving 13 bases between the germline ends. The CDR3 loop spans 13 amino acids. The CDR3 sequence is CAGSEGAYNEQFF. As DNA, the CDR3 is TGTGCCGGATCGGAAGGGGCCTACAATGAGCAGTTCTTC.

This clonotype was seen repeatedly, ten times or more. V gene TRBV12-3 or TRBV12-4 combines with J gene TRBJ2-2, with 11 bases aligning to TRBD2. Trimming removed 3 bases from V and 3 bases from J; junction bases left unmatched: 3. The CDR3 extends over 16 amino acids. In nucleotides, the CDR3 is TGTGCCAGCAGTTTCTTAGCGGGGGGGCACACCGGGGAGCTGTTTTTT. Translated, it gives CASSFLAGGHTGELFF.

This clonotype was found many times. The chain employs TRBV7-9 and TRBJ2-5; D ambiguous. The V gene's germline CDR1 is SEHNR and CDR2 FQNEAQ (reference sequence). The CDR3 covers 15 residues. Trimming took 5 bases from V and 1 from J, leaving 14 bases between them. CDR3 loop: CASSPRTESQETQYF. The CDR3 DNA sequence: TGTGCCAGCAGCCCGAGGACCGAGAGCCAAGAGACCCAGTACTTC.